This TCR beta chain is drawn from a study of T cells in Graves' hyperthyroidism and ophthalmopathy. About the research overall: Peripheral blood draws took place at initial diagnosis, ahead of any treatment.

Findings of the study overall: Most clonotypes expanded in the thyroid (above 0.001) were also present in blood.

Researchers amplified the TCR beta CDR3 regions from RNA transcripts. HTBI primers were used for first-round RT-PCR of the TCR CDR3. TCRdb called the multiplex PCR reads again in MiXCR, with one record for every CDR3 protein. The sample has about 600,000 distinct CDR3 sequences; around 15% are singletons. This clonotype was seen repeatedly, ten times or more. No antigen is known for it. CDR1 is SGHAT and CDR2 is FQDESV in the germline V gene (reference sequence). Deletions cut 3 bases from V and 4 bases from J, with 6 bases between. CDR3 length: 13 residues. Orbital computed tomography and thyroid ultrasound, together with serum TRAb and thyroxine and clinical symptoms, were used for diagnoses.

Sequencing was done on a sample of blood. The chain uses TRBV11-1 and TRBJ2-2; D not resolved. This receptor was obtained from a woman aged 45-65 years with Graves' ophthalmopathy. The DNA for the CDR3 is TGTGCCAGCAGCTTCCTCACCACCGGGGAGCTGTTTTTT. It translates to CASSFLTTGELFF. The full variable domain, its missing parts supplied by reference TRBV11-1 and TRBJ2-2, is EAEVAQSPRYKITEKSQAVAFWCDPISGHATLYWYRQILGQGPELLVQFQDESVVDDSQLPKDRFSAERLKGVDSTLKIQPAELGDSAMYLCASSFLTTGELFFGEGSRLTVL.